This T cell receptor (beta chain) was observed in a study of shared clonotypes between healthy human individuals. CDR1 MNHEY and CDR2 SVGAGI come from the germline V gene. The CDR3 sequence is 14 residues long. V was pared by 8 bases and J by 5 bases, with 17 bases between. Study-wide findings and caveats: Lower generation probabilities were found for non-shared clonotypes than for those shared by all four donors.

Concerning this clone: No antigen is known for it.

The study ran the assay at deep level. Method: immunoSEQ multiplex PCR; TCRdb's copy keeps in-frame clones and lacks some. The sample consists of approximately 1,500,000 clones, roughly 95% of them appearing once. Sequencing input: naive CD4+ T cells sorted from blood. Stated subset: CD45RA+ positively selected. The chain combines TRBV6-5 with TRBJ2-3, with D perhaps being TRBD1 or TRBD2 (5 bases each). This TCR was sampled from a man aged 30 to 39 in good health. The CDR3 sequence is CASSRDGLIDTQYF. CDR3 nucleotides: TGTGCCAGCTCCCGGGACGGCCTTATAGATACGCAGTATTTT.